This passage covers 21 T cell receptor beta chains from one sample sequenced in a study of cytomegalovirus exposure and HLA in healthy donors. PCR was performed using 60 Vbeta and 13 Jbeta primers. Sequencing used immunoSEQ multiplex PCR; TCRdb keeps in-frame clones, though not all of them. Altogether 150,000 to 200,000 clones are present, 60% to 85% being singletons, with the ten largest covering roughly 1.4%. The sequencing sample was made of PBMCs. Receptors were obtained from a girl aged 10 to 17 in good health and CMV-seropositive.

A single count supports this clone. This chain uses TRBV16 with TRBJ2-7, with TRBD1 as a possible D gene (6 bases). The CDR3 extends over 16 amino acids. Germline assignment: CDR1 KGHSY and CDR2 FQNENV. Between the trimmed V and J ends, which lost 2 bases and 6 bases, there was a span of 20 bases. In nucleotides, the CDR3 is TGTGCCAGCAGCCAAGTAGCCAGGGGTACTCCCTCCGAGCAGTACTTC. Amino acids: CASSQVARGTPSEQYF.

The rearrangement links TRBV6-4 to TRBJ1-2, with 8 bases identical to TRBD1. The germline V gene encodes CDR1 MRHNA and CDR2 SNTAGT. CDR3 length: 15 amino acids. The V segment lost 5 bases and the J segment 4 bases; nucleotides outside the gene matches: 9. The CDR3, as DNA: TGTGCCAGCAGTACGAGACAGGGGTTGAGCTATGGCTACACCTTC. Amino acid sequence: CASSTRQGLSYGYTF.

This chain connects TRBV11-3 to TRBJ2-1; 7 bases line up with TRBD1. The CDR3 covers 15 residues. Per germline, CDR1 SGHNT and CDR2 YENEEA. The J segment lost 3 bases and the V segment lost 4 bases, leaving 6 bases of the junction unmatched. The CDR3 loop is CASSSTGVDYNEQFF. In DNA form, the CDR3 reads TGTGCCAGCAGCTCCACAGGGGTCGACTACAATGAGCAGTTCTTC.

The chain employs TRBV4-1 and TRBJ2-3, with 7 bases lining up with TRBD2. In germline, CDR1 is MGHRA, CDR2 YSYEKL. The CDR3 has 17 residues. Germline trimming cut 1 base from V and 0 bases from J; bases unmatched to any gene: 7. The CDR3 bases are TGCGCCAGCAGCCAAGTTAATCGCGGGGGAAGCACAGATACGCAGTATTTT. Translating it yields CASSQVNRGGSTDTQYF.

The rearrangement links TRBV27 to TRBJ2-6; the match to TRBD1 covers 8 bases. Per the germline V gene, CDR1 is MNHEY and CDR2 is SMNVEV (reference sequence). The ends lost 5 bases at V and 0 bases at J; junction bases unmatched: 6. The CDR3 has 17 amino acids. CDR3: CASSPRTGRSGANVLTF. DNA of the CDR3: TGTGCCAGCAGTCCCCGGACAGGGCGCTCTGGGGCCAACGTCCTGACTTTC.

J is TRBJ2-7 and V is TRBV6-5, with D possibly matching TRBD2 (6 bases). V was shortened by 0 bases and J by 7 bases, with 19 bases between the two germline ends. This CDR3 is 16 amino acids long. Germline assignment: CDR1 MNHEY and CDR2 SVGAGI. Written as DNA, the CDR3 is TGTGCCAGCAGTTACTCGGGTCAGGGAGGCCCCCGGGAGCAGTACTTC. It translates to CASSYSGQGGPREQYF.

This chain links TRBV6-5 with TRBJ1-6; TRBD1 agrees at 9 bases. Germline V gives CDR1 MNHEY, CDR2 SVGAGI. J lost 14 bases, V lost 5 bases, and 10 bases had no gene match. The CDR3 is 14 residues long. The CDR3 nucleotides read TGTGCCAGCAGTACCGGGACAGGGTTTGTTTCCCTCCACTTT. Residues: CASSTGTGFVSLHF.

The genes are TRBV5-4 and TRBJ2-2; 13 bases are a match to TRBD2. In germline, CDR1 is SGHNT, CDR2 YYREEE (reference sequence). The length of the CDR3 is 17 residues. The V and J ends lost 0 bases and 6 bases, in that order; junction bases with no gene match: 5. CDR3 bases: TGTGCCAGCAGCTTGGAACTAGCGGGGGGGCCAGCCGGGGAGCTGTTTTTT. It yields the protein CASSLELAGGPAGELFF.

The rearrangement joins TRBV7-2 to TRBJ2-1; TRBD2 matches 14 bases. The CDR3 has 15 amino acids. Unmatched junction bases numbered 3, after V lost 5 bases and J lost 6 bases. In germline, CDR1 is SGHTA, CDR2 FQGNSA. The CDR3 loop is CASSAGLAGGNEQFF. For the CDR3, the DNA is TGTGCCAGCAGCGCCGGACTAGCGGGGGGCAATGAGCAGTTCTTC.

V is TRBV5-4 and J is TRBJ1-4; D gene ambiguous. Germline-derived CDR1 and CDR2 are SGHNT and YYREEE (reference sequence). There are 12 residues in the CDR3. V was shortened by 4 bases and J by 8 bases, with 9 bases between the two germline ends. CDR3 sequence (DNA): TGTGCCAGCAGCCTACCGGGGGAAAAACTGTTTTTT. It translates to CASSLPGEKLFF.

The chain recombines TRBV4-3 with TRBJ1-2, with D tentatively TRBD1 (6 bases). V lost 0 bases to trimming and J lost 4 bases, with 15 bases between them. The germline CDR1 and CDR2 sequences are LGHNA and YSLEER. The CDR3 length is 16 residues. Written as DNA, the CDR3 is TGCGCCAGCAGCCAAGAGAAATTGGGGGCTCGCTATGGCTACACCTTC. It yields the protein CASSQEKLGARYGYTF.

This clone was recorded a few times. This chain links TRBV30 with TRBJ1-1; weak D call: TRBD1 (5 bases). V was trimmed by 5 bases and J by 5 bases, leaving 21 bases between them. This CDR3 has 15 residues. CDR1 and CDR2 from the germline V gene are GTSNPN and SVGIG (reference sequence). CDR3 sequence: CAWGRLDSSVTEAFF. CDR3 nucleotide sequence: TGTGCCTGGGGTAGACTTGACAGTTCGGTAACTGAAGCTTTCTTT.

This clone showed up just once. V and J are TRBV2 and TRBJ1-1, with TRBD1 matching 8 bases. The junction had 6 bases not matched to a gene; V was cut back by 7 bases and J by 11 bases. The CDR3 covers 11 residues. In germline, CDR1 is SNHLY, CDR2 FYNNEI. The CDR3 sequence is CASTQGALAFF. The CDR3 bases are TGTGCCAGCACCCAGGGGGCGCTGGCTTTCTTT. Complete variable domain (other parts from reference TRBV2 and TRBJ1-1): EPEVTQTPSHQVTQMGQEVILRCVPISNHLYFYWYRQILGQKVEFLVSFYNNEISEKSEIFDDQFSVERPDGSNFTLKIRSTKLEDSAMYFCASTQGALAFFGQGTRLTVV.

V usage is TRBV11-3 and J usage is TRBJ2-3, with 8 bases matching TRBD1. V shed 5 bases, J shed 3 bases, and the junction held 7 bases outside the gene matches. The CDR3 covers 15 residues. In germline, CDR1 is SGHNT, CDR2 YENEEA. The CDR3 sequence: CASSTGQGDTDTQYF. The CDR3 DNA is TGTGCCAGCAGCACCGGACAGGGAGATACAGATACGCAGTATTTT. The full variable domain, its missing parts supplied by reference TRBV11-3 and TRBJ2-3, is EAGVVQSPRYKIIEKKQPVAFWCNPISGHNTLYWYLQNLGQGPELLIRYENEEAVDDSQLPKDRFSAERLKGVDSTLKIQPAELGDSAVYLCASSTGQGDTDTQYFGPGTRLTVL.

The gene calls are TRBV30 and TRBJ1-2; 7 positions match TRBD1. With 0 bases clipped from V and 8 bases from J, the junction kept 21 bases outside the gene matches. The length of the CDR3 is 18 residues. The V gene's germline CDR1 is GTSNPN and CDR2 SVGIG (reference sequence). CDR3 residues: CAWSVSGRGVPGKEGYTF. CDR3 bases: TGTGCCTGGAGTGTATCGGGCAGGGGGGTGCCGGGGAAAGAGGGCTACACCTTC.

The chain links TRBV4-3 to TRBJ1-2; perhaps TRBD1 as D (5 bases). Trimming removed 0 bases from V and 9 bases from J, with 14 bases in between. The germline gives CDR1 LGHNA, CDR2 YSLEER. CDR3 size: 14 residues. CDR3 nucleotides: TGCGCCAGCAGCCAAGATCTGGCAGGGTTGAGCTACACCTTC. It yields the protein CASSQDLAGLSYTF.

The chain links TRBV13 to TRBJ2-1; the match to TRBD2 covers 8 bases. The CDR3 is 15 amino acids. Trimming removed 3 bases from V and 3 bases from J; junction bases left unmatched: 4. Germline lookup yields CDR1 PRHDT and CDR2 FYEKMQ (reference sequence). As DNA, the CDR3 is TGTGCCAGCAGCTTCCTTAGCGGGGACTACAATGAGCAGTTCTTC. It translates to CASSFLSGDYNEQFF.

This rearrangement joins TRBV9 to TRBJ2-1; 10 bases are a match to TRBD2. Germline trimming cut 4 bases from V and 6 bases from J; bases unmatched to any gene: 7. The CDR3 is 15 residues long. The V gene's germline CDR1 is SGDLS and CDR2 YYNGEE. The CDR3 is CASSILAGNANEQFF. For the CDR3, the DNA is TGTGCCAGCAGCATACTAGCGGGGAACGCCAATGAGCAGTTCTTC.

This rearrangement joins TRBV5-1 to TRBJ2-7, with TRBD1 matching 10 bases. The CDR3 length is 16 residues. CDR1 is SGHRS, CDR2 YFSETQ, per germline. Unmatched junction bases numbered 12, after V lost 4 bases and J lost 5 bases. CDR3 sequence (DNA): TGCGCCAGCAGCCCACCCCTTGGGACAGGGGTAGACGAGCAGTACTTC. This gives the protein CASSPPLGTGVDEQYF.

The rearrangement joins TRBV4-3 to TRBJ1-1; no firm D call. Germline V gene sequence: CDR1 LGHNA, CDR2 YSLEER. Trimming left V 3 bases short and J 0 bases short, with 8 bases between. The CDR3 loop spans 14 amino acids. CDR3 loop: CASSQSSVNTEAFF. The CDR3, as DNA: TGCGCCAGCAGCCAGAGTTCGGTGAACACTGAAGCTTTCTTT.

The chain uses TRBV12-5 and TRBJ1-4; TRBD1 agrees at 7 bases. The CDR3 runs 16 residues. Trimming at V came to 2 bases and at J to 3 bases, leaving 6 bases not matched to a gene. CDR1 LGHNT and CDR2 FRNRAP come from the germline V gene. This CDR3 reads CASGLMPGGANEKLFF. CDR3 DNA: TGTGCTAGTGGTTTGATGCCAGGGGGAGCTAATGAAAAACTGTTTTTT.